This TCR beta chain was profiled in a study of T cell responses to AZD1222 COVID-19 vaccine. Notes on this clone: The antigen is not known.

Germline V gives CDR1 SGHTA, CDR2 FQGNSA. This CDR3 is 15 amino acids long. V was clipped by 5 bases and J by 1 base, with 14 bases between them. The protocol was immunoSEQ multiplex PCR, while the TCRdb copy is restricted to in-frame clones and leaves out a portion. The sample holds 17,000 or so clones, 85% to 90% seen once. General study points: Spike-specific TCR breadth and depth both grew after two AZD1222 doses. Clonal diversity may have been underestimated in mostly white British donors.

The chain combines TRBV7-2 with TRBJ2-5; possibly TRBD2 for D (7 bases). The sequencing here drew on peripheral blood, taken 28 days after the second AZD1222 dose. This clonotype originated in an adult who received the AZD1222 COVID-19 vaccine. The CDR3 region has the DNA TGTGCCAGCAGCCAACAAGGGGGGGGCCAAGAGACCCAGTACTTC. It encodes CASSQQGGGQETQYF.